This T cell receptor (beta chain) was retrieved from a study of blood T cell repertoires in COVID-19. Study-level information: Acute and convalescent COVID-19 specimens originated in the United States, Italy and Spain. Sample material is recorded as cDNA or gDNA derived from T cells, B-cell-depleted T cells, or PBMCs.

This CDR3 is built from 16 residues. The V gene end was trimmed by 5 bases and the J gene end by 4 bases; junction bases not matched to a gene: 8. Germline V gene data show CDR1 as SGHTA and CDR2 as FQGNSA. Per the authors' pipeline: Quantification of nucleated cells was approximated via reference gene primer amplification. The protocol was immunoSEQ multiplex PCR, while the TCRdb copy is restricted to in-frame clones and leaves out a portion. V and J calls and clone size are as listed in that table; D and trimming were resolved from the DNA. The top ten hold 0.62% of the sample, which has about 190,000 clones, roughly 89% seen once.

This TCR derives from a man aged 45 to 65 with acute or convalescent COVID-19. This chain links TRBV7-2 with TRBJ2-6; 7 bases agree with TRBD2. The sample was peripheral blood. As DNA, the CDR3 is TGTGCCAGCAGCCCGGGGGAGGGTACCGGGGCCAACGTCCTGACTTTC. Protein: CASSPGEGTGANVLTF.